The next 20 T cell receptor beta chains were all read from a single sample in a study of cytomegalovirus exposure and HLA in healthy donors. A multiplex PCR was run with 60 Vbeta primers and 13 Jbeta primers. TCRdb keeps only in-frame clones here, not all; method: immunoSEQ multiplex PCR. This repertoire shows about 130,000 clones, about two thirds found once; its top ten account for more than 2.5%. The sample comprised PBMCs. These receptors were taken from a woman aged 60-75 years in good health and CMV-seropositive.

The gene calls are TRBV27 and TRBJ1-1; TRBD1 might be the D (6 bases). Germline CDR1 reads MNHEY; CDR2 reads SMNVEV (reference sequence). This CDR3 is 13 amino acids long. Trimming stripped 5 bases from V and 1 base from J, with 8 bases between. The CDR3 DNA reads TGTGCCAGCAGTGTGACAGGGAACACTGAAGCTTTCTTT. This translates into CASSVTGNTEAFF.

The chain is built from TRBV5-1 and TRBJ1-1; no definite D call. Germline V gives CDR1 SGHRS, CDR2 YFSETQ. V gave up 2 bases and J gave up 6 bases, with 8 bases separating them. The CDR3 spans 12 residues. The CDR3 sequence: CASSLVGPEAFF. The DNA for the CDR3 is TGCGCCAGCAGCTTAGTGGGCCCTGAAGCTTTCTTT.

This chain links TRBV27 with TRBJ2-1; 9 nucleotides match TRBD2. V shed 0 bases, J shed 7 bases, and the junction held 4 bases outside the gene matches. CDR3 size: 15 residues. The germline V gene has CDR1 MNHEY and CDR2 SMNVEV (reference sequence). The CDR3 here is CASSLSSGGTNEQFF. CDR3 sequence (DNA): TGTGCCAGCAGTTTATCCAGCGGGGGGACGAATGAGCAGTTCTTC.

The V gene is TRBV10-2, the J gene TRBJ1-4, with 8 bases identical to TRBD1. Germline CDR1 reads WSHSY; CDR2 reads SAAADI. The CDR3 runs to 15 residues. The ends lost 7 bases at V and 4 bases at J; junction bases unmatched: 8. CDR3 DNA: TGCGCCAGCACCCTTGGACAGGGCCTTAATGAAAAACTGTTTTTT. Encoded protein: CASTLGQGLNEKLFF.

The CDR3 DNA follows: TGTGCCAGCACCCCGGACAGGGGGCGTTCACCCCTCCACTTT. Its protein is CASTPDRGRSPLHF. The V gene is TRBV5-6, the J gene TRBJ1-6, with 11 nucleotides matching TRBD1. Germline CDR1 reads SGHDT; CDR2 reads YYEEEE. CDR3 length: 14 residues. The V segment lost 6 bases and the J segment 9 bases; nucleotides outside the gene matches: 5.

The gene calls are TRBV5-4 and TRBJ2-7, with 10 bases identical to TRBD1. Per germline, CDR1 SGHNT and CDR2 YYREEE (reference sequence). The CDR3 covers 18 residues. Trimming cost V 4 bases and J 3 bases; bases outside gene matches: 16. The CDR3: CASSPQGLRGTGDYEQYF. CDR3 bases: TGTGCCAGCAGCCCGCAAGGCTTAAGAGGGACAGGGGACTACGAGCAGTACTTC.

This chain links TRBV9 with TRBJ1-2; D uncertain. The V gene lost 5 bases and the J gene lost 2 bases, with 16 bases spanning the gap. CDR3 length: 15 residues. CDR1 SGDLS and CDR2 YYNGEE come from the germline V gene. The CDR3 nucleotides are TGTGCCAGCAGTGCCCTCACAGAGCAGAACTATGGCTACACCTTC. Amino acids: CASSALTEQNYGYTF.

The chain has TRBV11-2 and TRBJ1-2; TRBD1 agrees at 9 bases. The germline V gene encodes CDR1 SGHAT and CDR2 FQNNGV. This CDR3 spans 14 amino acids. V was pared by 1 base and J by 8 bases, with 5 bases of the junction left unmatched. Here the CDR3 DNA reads TGTGCCAGCAGCTTAGCACAGGGGGCGGGGGGCTACACCTTC. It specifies CASSLAQGAGGYTF.

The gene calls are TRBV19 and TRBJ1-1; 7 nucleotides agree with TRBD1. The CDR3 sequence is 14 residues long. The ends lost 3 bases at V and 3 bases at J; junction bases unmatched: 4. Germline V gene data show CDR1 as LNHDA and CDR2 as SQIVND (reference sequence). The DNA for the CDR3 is TGTGCCAGTAGTATGGGACAGCTGGACACTGAAGCTTTCTTT. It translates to CASSMGQLDTEAFF. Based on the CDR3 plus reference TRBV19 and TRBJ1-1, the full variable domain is DGGITQSPKYLFRKEGQNVTLSCEQNLNHDAMYWYRQDPGQGLRLIYYSQIVNDFQKGDIAEGYSVSREKKESFPLTVTSAQKNPTAFYLCASSMGQLDTEAFFGQGTRLTVV.

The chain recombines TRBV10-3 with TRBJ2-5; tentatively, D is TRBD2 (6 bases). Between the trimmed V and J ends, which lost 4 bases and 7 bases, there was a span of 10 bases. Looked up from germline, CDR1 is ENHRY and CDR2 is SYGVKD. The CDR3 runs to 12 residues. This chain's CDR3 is CAISGPEGTQYF. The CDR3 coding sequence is TGTGCCATCAGTGGCCCGGAGGGGACCCAGTACTTC.

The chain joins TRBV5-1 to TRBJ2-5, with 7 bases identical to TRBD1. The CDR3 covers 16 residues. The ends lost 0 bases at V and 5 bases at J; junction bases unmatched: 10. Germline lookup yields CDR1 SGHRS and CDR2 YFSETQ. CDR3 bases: TGCGCCAGCAGCTTGGCCTCGACAGGGTGGGGGGAGACCCAGTACTTC. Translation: CASSLASTGWGETQYF.

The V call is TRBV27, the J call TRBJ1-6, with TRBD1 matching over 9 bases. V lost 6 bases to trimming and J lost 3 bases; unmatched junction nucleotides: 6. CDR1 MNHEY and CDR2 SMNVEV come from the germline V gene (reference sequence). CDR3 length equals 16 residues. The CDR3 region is CASRLTGGRYNSPLHF. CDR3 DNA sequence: TGTGCCAGCAGATTGACAGGGGGTCGCTATAATTCACCCCTCCACTTT.

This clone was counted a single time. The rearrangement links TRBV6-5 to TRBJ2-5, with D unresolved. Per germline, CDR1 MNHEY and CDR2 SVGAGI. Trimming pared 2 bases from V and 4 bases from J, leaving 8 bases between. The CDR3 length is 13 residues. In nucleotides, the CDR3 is TGTGCCAGCAGTTACGGGCAAGGAGAGACCCAGTACTTC. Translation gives CASSYGQGETQYF.

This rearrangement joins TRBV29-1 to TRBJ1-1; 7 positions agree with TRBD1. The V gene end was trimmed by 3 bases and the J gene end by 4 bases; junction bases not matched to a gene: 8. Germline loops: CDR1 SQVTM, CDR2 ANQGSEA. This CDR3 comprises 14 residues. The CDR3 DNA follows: TGCAGCGTTGACGGCAGACAGGGAATCACTGAAGCTTTCTTT. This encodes CSVDGRQGITEAFF.

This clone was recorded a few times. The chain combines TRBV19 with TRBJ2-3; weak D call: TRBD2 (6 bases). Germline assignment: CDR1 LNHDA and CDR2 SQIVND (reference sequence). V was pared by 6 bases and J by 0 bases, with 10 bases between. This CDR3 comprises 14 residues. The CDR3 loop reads CASRADYSTDTQYF. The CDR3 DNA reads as TGTGCCAGTAGAGCGGACTATAGCACAGATACGCAGTATTTT.

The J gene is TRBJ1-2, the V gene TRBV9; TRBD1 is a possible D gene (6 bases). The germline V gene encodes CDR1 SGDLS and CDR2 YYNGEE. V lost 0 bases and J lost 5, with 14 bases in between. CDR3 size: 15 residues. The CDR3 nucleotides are TGTGCCAGCAGCGTAGCTTTTGGGACACCGTATGGCTACACCTTC. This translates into CASSVAFGTPYGYTF.

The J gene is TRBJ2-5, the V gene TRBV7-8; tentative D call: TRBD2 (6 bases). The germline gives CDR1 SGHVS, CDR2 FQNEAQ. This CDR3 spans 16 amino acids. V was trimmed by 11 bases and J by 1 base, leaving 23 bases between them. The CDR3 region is CAPGQVRRALQETQYF. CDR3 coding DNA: TGTGCCCCCGGTCAGGTCAGGAGGGCCCTCCAAGAGACCCAGTACTTC.

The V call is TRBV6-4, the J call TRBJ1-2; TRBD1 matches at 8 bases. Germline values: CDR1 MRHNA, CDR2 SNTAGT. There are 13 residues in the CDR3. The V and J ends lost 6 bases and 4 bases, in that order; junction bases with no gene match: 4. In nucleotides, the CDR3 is TGTGCCAGCAGACCAGACAGGGGCTATGGCTACACCTTC. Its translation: CASRPDRGYGYTF.

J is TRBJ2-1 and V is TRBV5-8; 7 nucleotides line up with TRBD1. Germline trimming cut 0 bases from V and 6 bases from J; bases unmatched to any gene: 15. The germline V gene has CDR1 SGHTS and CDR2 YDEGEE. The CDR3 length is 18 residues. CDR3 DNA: TGTGCCAGCAGCTTGGTGTCGGATCCGGGACAGTCTAGCAATGAGCAGTTCTTC. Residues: CASSLVSDPGQSSNEQFF.

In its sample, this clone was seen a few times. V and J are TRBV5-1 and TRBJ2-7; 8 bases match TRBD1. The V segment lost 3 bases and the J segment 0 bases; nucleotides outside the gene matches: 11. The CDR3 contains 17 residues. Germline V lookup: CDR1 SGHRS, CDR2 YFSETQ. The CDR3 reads CASSWGQATTSSYEQYF. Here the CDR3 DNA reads TGCGCCAGCAGCTGGGGACAGGCTACTACCAGCTCCTACGAGCAGTACTTC.